This record looks at one TCR beta chain sequence and its context. Amplified regions were TCR beta CDR3 sequences from RNA transcripts. A first-round RT-PCR of the TCR CDR3 used the HTBI primer set. TCRdb used MiXCR to reprocess the multiplex PCR reads, holding one entry per CDR3 protein. The data show roughly 350,000 distinct CDR3 sequences, approximately 15% seen once. These data belong to a study of T cells in Graves' hyperthyroidism and ophthalmopathy. Duration under 3 months, a NOSPECS grade of at least 4, and a Clinical Activity Score of at least 3 characterized the ophthalmopathy patients. The V and J ends lost 6 bases and 2 bases, in that order; junction bases with no gene match: 9. The CDR3 sequence is 16 residues long. Germline CDR1 MDHEN, CDR2 SYDVKM.

V is TRBV28 and J is TRBJ2-7; 11 nucleotides line up with TRBD1. This TCR came from a woman in her thirties with Graves' ophthalmopathy. Input material: blood. CDR3 sequence reads: CASSPGTGGQPYEQYF. The CDR3 coding sequence is TGTGCCAGCAGCCCCGGGACAGGGGGTCAGCCCTACGAGCAGTACTTC.